This TCR beta chain was observed in a study of T-cell reconstitution after alpha-beta-depleted transplantation in children. A TCRbeta library incorporating unique molecular identifiers was prepared. TCRdb processed the PCR reads anew with MiXCR; each CDR3 protein has one entry. This sample has around 360,000 distinct CDR3 sequences; about a tenth occur once, and the top ten carry around 2.3%. Germline-derived CDR1 and CDR2 are SEHNR and FQNEAQ (reference sequence). This CDR3 contains 15 residues. Trimming cost V 5 bases and J 4 bases; bases outside gene matches: 9. The receptor comes from a human donor who donated a stem cell graft to a child with acute lymphoblastic leukemia. This rearrangement joins TRBV7-9 to TRBJ1-1; 8 nucleotides agree with TRBD1. The sequencing here drew on PBMCs from the stem cell graft donor, taken from the stem cell graft. The CDR3 sequence: CASSAQGVSGTEAFF. The CDR3 bases are TGTGCCAGCAGCGCACAGGGGGTCTCGGGCACTGAAGCTTTCTTT.